What follows is one T cell receptor beta chain and its context. Distinct nucleotide sequences in the sample also encode this CDR3. The V gene end was trimmed by 4 bases and the J gene end by 3 bases; junction bases not matched to a gene: 5. Germline CDR1 SGHDN, CDR2 FVKESK. This CDR3 has 16 residues. Original methodology: Cell counts per sample came from amplifying reference gene primers. Sequenced by immunoSEQ multiplex PCR; TCRdb stores in-frame clones only, minus some. Clonal size and the V and J genes are those of that table, whereas D and trimming came from the DNA. The table includes about 200,000 clones, about 80% detected once. The data originate from a study of blood T cell repertoires in COVID-19. Study as a whole: COVID-19 samples from acute and convalescent phases originated in the United States, Italy and Spain. PBMCs, B-cell-depleted T cells, or T cells provided the cDNA or gDNA that made up the material.

The sample consisted of peripheral blood. The receptor was isolated from a woman in her forties with active or convalescent COVID-19. V usage is TRBV14 and J usage is TRBJ1-6, with 8 positions matching TRBD1. This chain's CDR3 is CASSRQGPSYNSPLHF. Written as DNA, the CDR3 is TGTGCCAGCAGCCGACAGGGGCCAAGCTATAATTCACCCCTCCACTTT.